Following are 6 T cell receptor beta chains from one sample sequenced in a study of human T cells and chemical hapten exposure. A single record per CDR3 protein comes from TCRdb applying MiXCR to the RACE reads. The sample contains around 250,000 distinct CDR3 sequences, about 9.4% of which appear only once. Described time point: pre-sensitization, week 0. The sample's treatment: therapeutic diphenylcyclopropenone sensitization with weekly scalp DPC. This sample comprised whole blood, obtained in connection with sensitization to the hapten diphenylcyclopropenone (DPC). Receptors originate from a woman in her 40s with alopecia areata. Some clones in this sample may be carry-over from other donors' samples.

On this clonotype: One end of the junction does not line up with germline, which may come from a read error. J is TRBJ2-3 and V is TRBV7-7; TRBD2 agrees at 12 bases. This CDR3 comprises 16 residues. CDR1 and CDR2 from the germline V gene are SSHAT and FNYEAQ (reference sequence). This CDR3 is CASSPLAGGPADTQYF. For the CDR3, the DNA is TGTGCTAGCAGCCCCCTAGCGGGAGGGCCGGCAGATACGCAGTATTTT.

The chain couples TRBV6-1 to TRBJ2-7, with TRBD2 matching 7 bases. Germline values: CDR1 MNHNS, CDR2 SASEGT. Trimming cost V 7 bases and J 2 bases; bases outside gene matches: 11. This CDR3 is built from 15 residues. The CDR3 here is CASTFLADNTYEQYF. The CDR3 nucleotides read TGTGCCAGCACCTTCCTAGCGGACAATACCTACGAGCAGTACTTC.

This clonotype was seen a few times. This chain joins TRBV7-9 and TRBJ2-5; D possibly corresponds to TRBD1 (6 bases). Trimming shortened V by 3 bases and J by 3 bases, and 8 bases separated the two germline ends. Germline V CDR1 and CDR2: SEHNR, FQNEAQ (reference sequence). This CDR3 comprises 13 residues. The CDR3 reads CASSFYREETQYF. The CDR3 nucleotides read TGTGCCAGCAGCTTCTACAGGGAAGAGACCCAGTACTTC.

This clonotype was seen ten or more times. At one end, the junction sequence differs from germline, possibly due to a read error. The chain joins TRBV5-1 to TRBJ2-3; no reliable D call. Germline V CDR1 and CDR2: SGHRS, YFSETQ. CDR3 length: 12 residues. The CDR3 spells CASSRSTDTQYF. For the CDR3, the DNA is TGTGCCAGCTCTCGATCCACAGATACGCAGTATTTT.

This chain joins TRBV6-2 or TRBV6-3 and TRBJ1-1; maybe TRBD1 (6 bases). Germline CDR1 reads MNHEY; CDR2 reads SVGEGT. Trimming left V 6 bases short and J 7 bases short, with 18 bases between. The CDR3 sequence is 14 residues long. The CDR3 sequence is CASSLDRNVYEAFF. As DNA, the CDR3 is TGTGCCAGCAGCCTCGACAGGAACGTATATGAAGCTTTCTTT.

This chain links TRBV25-1 with TRBJ2-3, with D possibly matching TRBD1 (6 bases). The CDR3 runs 15 residues. Germline V gene data show CDR1 as MGHDK and CDR2 as SYGVNS. V lost 5 bases and J lost 2, with 14 bases in between. CDR3 coding DNA: TGTGCCAGCAGTAGGGGGACGGAAGTCACAGATACGCAGTATTTT. Amino acid sequence: CASSRGTEVTDTQYF.